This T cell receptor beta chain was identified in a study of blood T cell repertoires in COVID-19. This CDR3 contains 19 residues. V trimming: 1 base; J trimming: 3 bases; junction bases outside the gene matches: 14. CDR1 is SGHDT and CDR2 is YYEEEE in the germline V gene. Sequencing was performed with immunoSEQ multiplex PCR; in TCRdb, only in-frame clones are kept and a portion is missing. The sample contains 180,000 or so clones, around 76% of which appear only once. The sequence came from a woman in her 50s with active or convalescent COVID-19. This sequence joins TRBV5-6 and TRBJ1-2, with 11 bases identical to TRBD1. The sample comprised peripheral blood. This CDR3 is CASSLWKGKGTGGYYGYTF. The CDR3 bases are TGTGCCAGCAGCTTGTGGAAGGGGAAAGGGACAGGGGGTTACTATGGCTACACCTTC. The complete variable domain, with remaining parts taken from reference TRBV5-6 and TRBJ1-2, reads DAGVTQSPTHLIKTRGQQVTLRCSPKSGHDTVSWYQQALGQGPQFIFQYYEEEERQRGNFPDRFSGHQFPNYSSELNVNALLLGDSALYLCASSLWKGKGTGGYYGYTFGSGTRLTVV.